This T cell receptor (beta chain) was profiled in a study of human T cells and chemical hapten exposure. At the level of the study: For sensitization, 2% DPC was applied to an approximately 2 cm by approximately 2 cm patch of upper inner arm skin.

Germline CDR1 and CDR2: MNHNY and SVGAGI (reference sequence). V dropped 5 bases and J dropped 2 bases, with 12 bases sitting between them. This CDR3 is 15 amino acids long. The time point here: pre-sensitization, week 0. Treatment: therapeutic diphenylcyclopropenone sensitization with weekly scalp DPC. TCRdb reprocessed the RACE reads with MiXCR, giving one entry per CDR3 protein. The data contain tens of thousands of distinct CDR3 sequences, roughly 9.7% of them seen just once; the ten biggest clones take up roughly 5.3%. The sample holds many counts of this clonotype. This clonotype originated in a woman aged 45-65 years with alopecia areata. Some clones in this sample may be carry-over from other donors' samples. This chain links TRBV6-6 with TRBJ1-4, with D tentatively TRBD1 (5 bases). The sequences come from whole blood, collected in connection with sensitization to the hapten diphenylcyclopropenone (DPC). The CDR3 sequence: CASSQRGRTNEKLFF. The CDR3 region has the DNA TGTGCCAGCAGTCAACGGGGCAGGACTAATGAAAAACTGTTTTTT.